Below are 13 T cell receptor beta chains sequenced from a single sample in a study of cytomegalovirus exposure and HLA in healthy donors. Primers for the PCR totalled 60 Vbeta and 13 Jbeta. Repertoires were generated with immunoSEQ multiplex PCR, while TCRdb's copy carries only in-frame clones and drops some. Counted here are some 140,000 clones, approximately 80% occurring once; the ten biggest clones make up over 2%. The sample consisted of PBMCs. The receptor source for this set is a man younger than 45 in good health and CMV-seronegative.

The chain carries TRBV6-5 and TRBJ2-7; TRBD2 matches 10 bases. The CDR3 has 15 residues. The germline V gene encodes CDR1 MNHEY and CDR2 SVGAGI. Trimming cost V 2 bases and J 7 bases; bases outside gene matches: 8. In DNA, the CDR3 is TGTGCCAGCAGTTACGCAGCGGGGGGGGGTCGGGAGCAGTACTTC. It yields the protein CASSYAAGGGREQYF.

This clone was seen more than once but under ten times. The genes are TRBV7-9 and TRBJ2-1; 7 bases agree with TRBD2. There are 14 residues in the CDR3. The germline gives CDR1 SEHNR, CDR2 FQNEAQ (reference sequence). J gave up 10 bases and V 1 base, and 7 bases lay outside the gene matches. The CDR3 nucleotides are TGTGCCAGCAGCTTAGAGGTCGGGGGGACCGAGCAGTTCTTC. This codes for CASSLEVGGTEQFF.

This chain links TRBV1 with TRBJ2-3; the table calls TRBD2, which could not be checked here. TRBV1 is listed as a pseudogene. This CDR3 comprises 14 residues. The CDR3 bases are TGCACCAGCAGCCACATAGCTAGCACAGATACGCAGTATTTT. Translating gives CTSSHIASTDTQYF.

This clone showed up just once. The chain joins TRBV5-1 to TRBJ2-7; 9 nucleotides match TRBD1. In germline, CDR1 is SGHRS, CDR2 YFSETQ. The J segment lost 5 bases and the V segment lost 3 bases, leaving 3 bases of the junction unmatched. This CDR3 comprises 13 residues. CDR3 sequence: CASSWDRVDEQYF. CDR3 sequence (DNA): TGCGCCAGCAGCTGGGACAGGGTCGACGAGCAGTACTTC.

This chain connects TRBV28 to TRBJ2-1; tentative D call: TRBD2 (6 bases). There are 14 residues in the CDR3. Germline CDR1 and CDR2: MDHEN and SYDVKM. Between the trimmed V and J ends, which lost 6 bases and 1 base, there was a span of 10 bases. CDR3: CASSLSGSYNEQFF. DNA of the CDR3: TGTGCCAGCAGCCTTAGCGGTTCCTACAATGAGCAGTTCTTC.

This clone was picked up a small number of times. V gene TRBV7-9 combines with J gene TRBJ2-3; 8 nucleotides line up with TRBD2. Losses at the gene ends were 4 bases for V and 8 bases for J; bases not matched to a gene: 8. Germline loops: CDR1 SEHNR, CDR2 FQNEAQ (reference sequence). There are 14 residues in the CDR3. CDR3 nucleotide sequence: TGTGCCAGCAGCTACGGAGCGGGAGAGGGTACGCAGTATTTT. It encodes CASSYGAGEGTQYF.

J is TRBJ2-7 and V is TRBV7-3; 7 bases line up with TRBD2. CDR3 length: 15 residues. CDR1 is SGHTA and CDR2 is FQGTGA in the germline V gene. The V gene end was trimmed by 1 base and the J gene end by 2 bases; junction bases not matched to a gene: 5. CDR3: CASSLNAGDAYEQYF. CDR3 DNA sequence: TGTGCCAGCAGCTTAAATGCGGGGGATGCCTACGAGCAGTACTTC.

V and J are TRBV6-5 and TRBJ2-5; tentative D call: TRBD2 (5 bases). Trimming removed 0 bases from V and 5 bases from J, with 13 bases in between. The germline V gene has CDR1 MNHEY and CDR2 SVGAGI. This CDR3 has 15 amino acids. CDR3 amino acids: CASSYSTAGVETQYF. CDR3 in DNA: TGTGCCAGCAGTTACTCCACCGCCGGGGTGGAGACCCAGTACTTC.

This chain connects TRBV7-9 to TRBJ2-3; possibly TRBD2 for D (6 bases). Germline values: CDR1 SEHNR, CDR2 FQNEAQ (reference sequence). This CDR3 has 15 amino acids. The V end was cut by 1 base, the J end by 5 bases, with 13 bases between. CDR3 sequence reads: CASSLGTSGVDTQYF. CDR3 in DNA: TGTGCCAGCAGCTTAGGGACATCGGGAGTAGATACGCAGTATTTT.

The chain recombines TRBV6-1 with TRBJ2-2; D not resolved. The CDR3 sequence is 12 residues long. Germline assignment: CDR1 MNHNS and CDR2 SASEGT. V was cut by 5 bases and J by 7 bases, with 8 bases left in between. The CDR3 DNA reads as TGTGCCAGCAGTTGGTCTATCGGGGAGCTGTTTTTT. Its translation: CASSWSIGELFF.

In its sample, this clone was seen a few times. The chain recombines TRBV5-4 with TRBJ2-7; D is undetermined. CDR3 length: 13 amino acids. Germline CDR1 SGHNT, CDR2 YYREEE (reference sequence). The germline V and J ends were trimmed by 2 bases and 6 bases, with 12 bases remaining between them. CDR3 nucleotide sequence: TGTGCCAGCAGCTTTACTACCTCGGGCGAGCAGTACTTC. It codes for CASSFTTSGEQYF.

This sequence joins TRBV28 and TRBJ2-7, with D possibly being TRBD1 (6 bases). The V end lost 6 bases, the J end lost 6 bases, and 18 bases lay between the germline ends. The V gene's germline CDR1 is MDHEN and CDR2 SYDVKM. CDR3 length: 14 residues. The chain's CDR3 is CASRTGSAGAEQYF. The CDR3 nucleotides are TGTGCCAGCAGAACAGGGTCAGCCGGGGCCGAGCAGTACTTC.

The chain combines TRBV4-1 with TRBJ2-7; 11 bases line up with TRBD1. After removal of 4 bases from V and 4 bases from J, the junction contained 6 bases not matched to a gene. Germline CDR1 MGHRA, CDR2 YSYEKL. The CDR3 contains 15 residues. CDR3 in amino acids: CASSLGTGGLYEQYF. DNA for the CDR3: TGCGCCAGCAGCCTTGGGACAGGGGGTTTATACGAGCAGTACTTC.